This T cell receptor (beta chain) was retrieved from a study of cytomegalovirus exposure and HLA in healthy donors. Study-wide points: 150 or so TCR beta chains were listed as cytomegalovirus-associated.

The CDR3 extends over 15 amino acids. In germline, CDR1 is MNHNY, CDR2 SVGAGI (reference sequence). As to this clone: Its antigen is unknown.

The PCR had 60 Vbeta and 13 Jbeta primers. The data were produced by immunoSEQ multiplex PCR, yet TCRdb's version contains in-frame clones alone and is incomplete. The sample contains over 110,000 clones, just under 85% of which appear only once. This clonotype originated in a woman aged 55-75 years in good health and CMV-seropositive. The chain combines TRBV6-6 with TRBJ2-5, with 7 bases lining up with TRBD1. The J call may be faulty, since TRBJ2-7 better matches the DNA end. Sequences were obtained from PBMCs. CDR3 DNA sequence: TGTGCCAGCACTCCGAGGGGACAGAGCTCCTACGAGCAGTACTTC. This encodes CASTPRGQSSYEQYF.